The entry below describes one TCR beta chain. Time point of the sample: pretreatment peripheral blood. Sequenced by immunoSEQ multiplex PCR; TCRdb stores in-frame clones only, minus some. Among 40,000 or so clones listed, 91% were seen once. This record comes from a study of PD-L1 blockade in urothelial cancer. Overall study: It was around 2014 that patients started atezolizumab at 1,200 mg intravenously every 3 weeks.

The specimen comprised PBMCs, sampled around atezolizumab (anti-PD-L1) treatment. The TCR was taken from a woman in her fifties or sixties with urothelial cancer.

CDR3 sequence: CASRRQGDEQYF. DNA of the CDR3: TGTGCCAGCAGACGACAGGGCGACGAGCAGTACTTC. The J gene is TRBJ2-7, the V gene TRBV27, with TRBD1 matching over 7 bases. CDR1 and CDR2 from the germline V gene are MNHEY and SMNVEV (reference sequence). The CDR3 has 12 residues. The V segment lost 6 bases and the J segment 5 bases; nucleotides outside the gene matches: 4.